This TCR beta chain was sequenced in a study of shared clonotypes between healthy human individuals. This CDR3 comprises 15 residues. Germline loops: CDR1 MNHEY, CDR2 SMNVEV (reference sequence). The run depth of the assay was deep. Evenly divided among several immunoSEQ plates was the genomic DNA of each subset. Methods used by the authors: Junction-only immunoSEQ data arrived without quality scores, meaning filtering differed. Repertoires were generated with immunoSEQ multiplex PCR, while TCRdb's copy carries only in-frame clones and drops some. The V and J calls and clone size were taken over from that table, and D and trimming were inferred from the DNA. This sample has about half a million clones, with roughly three quarters found just once. Points from the study as a whole: The researchers took only blood, and tissue repertoires probably look different.

This clone was recorded once. Its target is not known. The junction does not match germline at one end; this may be a read error. The chain uses TRBV27 and TRBJ1-2; the D gene is possibly TRBD1 (5 bases). Sequencing input: PBMCs. This TCR derives from a woman in her 40s in good health. Some clones in this sample may be carry-over from other donors' samples. The CDR3 here is CASSLSVQGHYDYTF. As DNA, the CDR3 is TGTGCCAGCAGTTTATCCGTGCAGGGTCACTATGACTACACCTTC.